This is a list of T cell receptor beta chains from one sample in a study of OX40 agonist ivuxolimab in advanced cancers. Measured with immunoSEQ multiplex PCR; TCRdb has only the in-frame clones, and not every one. The profile shows under 150,000 clones, under 95% of them singletons. The material was CD4+ or CD8+ T cells sorted from blood, obtained in a trial of the OX40 agonist ivuxolimab. The receptors shown here come from an adult with an advanced solid tumor such as melanoma, head and neck, liver or kidney cancer. Both conserved end residues are part of each CDR3. Fields, in order: CDR3 length, clone size, D gene, V gene, J gene, CDR3 DNA, CDR3 protein. A D gene is named only where the DNA matches it firmly. Only part of the rows carry a size: once, few, many, or a class if the clone is expanded.

length: 13; size: .; D: .; V: TRBV19; J: TRBJ1-2; DNA: TGTGCCACCAAAAATCCCGGGCACTATGGCTACACCTTC; CDR3: CATKNPGHYGYTF
length: 16; size: .; D: .; V: TRBV30; J: TRBJ1-1; DNA: TGTGCCTGGAGTGGAGGAAAGGGACATTCGGACACTGAAGCTTTCTTT; CDR3: CAWSGGKGHSDTEAFF
length: 12; size: .; D: .; V: TRBV2; J: TRBJ1-2; DNA: TGTGCCAGCAGCCGGGGTATCTATGGCTACACCTTC; CDR3: CASSRGIYGYTF
length: 17; size: .; D: TRBD1; V: TRBV15; J: TRBJ1-4; DNA: TGTGCCACCAGCAGAGATGACAGGGGGTGGTCTAATGAAAAACTGTTTTTT; CDR3: CATSRDDRGWSNEKLFF
length: 14; size: .; D: .; V: TRBV18; J: TRBJ1-1; DNA: TGTGCCAGCTCGCCTCAACGGGAGGGAGAAGAGGCTTTCTTT; CDR3: CASSPQREGEEAFF
length: 13; size: once; D: .; V: TRBV28; J: TRBJ2-7; DNA: TGTGCCACCTCCCGAGGGAGGCACTACGAGCAGTACTTC; CDR3: CATSRGRHYEQYF
length: 16; size: .; D: .; V: TRBV5-4; J: TRBJ1-1; DNA: TGTGCCAGCAGCTTAGGGGGGGTTCGATCTGAGACTGAAGCTTTCTTT; CDR3: CASSLGGVRSETEAFF
length: 13; size: .; D: .; V: TRBV27; J: TRBJ1-3; DNA: TGTGCCAGCAGTTCCGTCTCTGGAAACACCATATATTTT; CDR3: CASSSVSGNTIYF
length: 15; size: .; D: TRBD2; V: TRBV9; J: TRBJ2-3; DNA: TGTGCCAGCACCGTGGGGACTACCCACACAGATACGCAGTATTTT; CDR3: CASTVGTTHTDTQYF
length: 14; size: .; D: TRBD1; V: TRBV6-5; J: TRBJ1-1; DNA: TGTGCCAGCAGTCAACAGGGGGCTGGCACTGAAGCTTTCTTT; CDR3: CASSQQGAGTEAFF
length: 14; size: .; D: .; V: TRBV6-6; J: TRBJ2-1; DNA: TGTGCCAGCAGTTACTCCACTAACATGAATGAGCAGTTCTTC; CDR3: CASSYSTNMNEQFF
length: 14; size: .; D: .; V: TRBV5-8; J: TRBJ2-3; DNA: TGTGCCAGCAGCTTACGTCTCCCCAGCGATACGCAGTATTTT; CDR3: CASSLRLPSDTQYF
length: 15; size: .; D: .; V: TRBV5-1; J: TRBJ1-4; DNA: TGCGCCAGCAGCGTCATCGAGGGGCGAAATGAAAAACTGTTTTTT; CDR3: CASSVIEGRNEKLFF
length: 15; size: .; D: .; V: TRBV4-3; J: TRBJ2-7; DNA: TGCGCCAGCAGCCTATCGGGGGACATACCTGGGAAGCAGTACTTC; CDR3: CASSLSGDIPGKQYF
length: 13; size: .; D: TRBD1; V: TRBV19; J: TRBJ2-3; DNA: TGTGCCAGTAGTACCACAGGGGCAGATACGCAGTATTTT; CDR3: CASSTTGADTQYF
length: 16; size: once; D: TRBD1; V: TRBV4-2; J: TRBJ2-3; DNA: TGTGCCAGCAGCCAAGTCCTGGGACAGGGTCCAGATACGCAGTATTTT; CDR3: CASSQVLGQGPDTQYF
length: 17; size: .; D: .; V: TRBV4-3; J: TRBJ2-1; DNA: TGCGCCAGCAGCCAAGATTGGGCGGGGGGGACAGGCAATGAGCAGTTCTTC; CDR3: CASSQDWAGGTGNEQFF
length: 15; size: .; D: .; V: TRBV21-1; J: TRBJ1-5; DNA: TGTGCCAGCAGCAAAGCGTGGTTGAGCAATCAGCCCCAGCATTTT; CDR3: CASSKAWLSNQPQHF
length: 12; size: .; D: .; V: TRBV6-5; J: TRBJ2-5; DNA: TGTGCCACCCACTCCGGGCCCGGGACCCAGTACTTC; CDR3: CATHSGPGTQYF
length: 15; size: .; D: .; V: TRBV6-5; J: TRBJ1-1; DNA: TGTGCCAGCAGTCCCCTCCGGCAGGGCCAGGCTGAAGCTTTCTTT; CDR3: CASSPLRQGQAEAFF
length: 16; size: .; D: .; V: TRBV11-3; J: TRBJ2-1; DNA: TGTGCCAGCAGCCCGAGAGGGAGGGGGACCTACAATGAGCAGTTCTTC; CDR3: CASSPRGRGTYNEQFF
length: 16; size: once; D: .; V: TRBV27; J: TRBJ1-4; DNA: TGTGCCAGCAGCCTTTTAGCGGTAGACTACGATGAAAAACTGTTTTTT; CDR3: CASSLLAVDYDEKLFF
length: 19; size: once; D: TRBD1; V: TRBV18; J: TRBJ1-1; DNA: TGTGCCAGCTCACCAAGGTTTCAGGGGGTTGGCTCTTTGGGCACTGAAGCTTTCTTT; CDR3: CASSPRFQGVGSLGTEAFF
length: 13; size: .; D: TRBD1; V: TRBV19; J: TRBJ2-7; DNA: TGTGCCAGTAGCCGAGACAGGGCCTACGAGCAGTACTTC; CDR3: CASSRDRAYEQYF
length: 18; size: .; D: .; V: TRBV9; J: TRBJ1-6; DNA: TGTGCCAGCAGCACCCGAGGGTCCGAGGGCACCTATAATTCACCCCTCCACTTT; CDR3: CASSTRGSEGTYNSPLHF
length: 15; size: .; D: TRBD1; V: TRBV9; J: TRBJ2-7; DNA: TGTGCCAGCAGCGTAGGTGACAGGGGGTTCTACGAGCAGTACTTC; CDR3: CASSVGDRGFYEQYF
length: 14; size: .; D: .; V: TRBV4-2; J: TRBJ2-7; DNA: TGTGCCAGCAGCCAAGGGGGGGAATCCTACGAGCAGTACTTC; CDR3: CASSQGGESYEQYF
length: 13; size: .; D: TRBD1; V: TRBV18; J: TRBJ1-4; DNA: TGTGCCAGCTCGAGGGGGCGCGAGGAAAAACTGTTTTTT; CDR3: CASSRGREEKLFF
length: 11; size: .; D: .; V: TRBV6-6; J: TRBJ1-1; DNA: TGTGCCAGCAGCTACCTGGGAGAAGCTTTCTTT; CDR3: CASSYLGEAFF
length: 18; size: .; D: .; V: TRBV7-3; J: TRBJ1-3; DNA: TGTGCCAGCAGCTCCCCCCCTGGGGGACTCAGCTCTGGAAACACCATATATTTT; CDR3: CASSSPPGGLSSGNTIYF
length: 15; size: .; D: TRBD1; V: TRBV2; J: TRBJ2-1; DNA: TGTGCCAGCAGGAGAGACAGGGGACGCTACAATGAGCAGTTCTTC; CDR3: CASRRDRGRYNEQFF
length: 14; size: .; D: .; V: TRBV4-3; J: TRBJ2-2; DNA: TGCGCCAGCAGCCCCTATGACAGTACCGGGGAGCTGTTTTTT; CDR3: CASSPYDSTGELFF
length: 15; size: .; D: TRBD1; V: TRBV19; J: TRBJ1-1; DNA: TGTGCCAGTAGTACCACACACAGGGGTTCCGCTGAAGCTTTCTTT; CDR3: CASSTTHRGSAEAFF
length: 12; size: .; D: .; V: TRBV10-2; J: TRBJ2-7; DNA: TGCGCCAGCACCGAGGACCCTGGGCATCCGTACTTC; CDR3: CASTEDPGHPYF
length: 13; size: .; D: TRBD1; V: TRBV7-3; J: TRBJ1-1; DNA: TGTGCCAGCAGCTTCCGACAGGGAGACGAAGCTTTCTTT; CDR3: CASSFRQGDEAFF
length: 11; size: .; D: .; V: TRBV6-5; J: TRBJ2-2; DNA: TGTGCCAGCACCCAGACTGGGGAGCTGTTTTTT; CDR3: CASTQTGELFF
length: 14; size: .; D: TRBD2; V: TRBV28; J: TRBJ2-4; DNA: TGTGCCAGCAGGTTAGCGGGAGGGCGAAACATTCAGTACTTC; CDR3: CASRLAGGRNIQYF
length: 14; size: .; D: .; V: TRBV5-3; J: TRBJ2-1; DNA: TGTGCCAGAAGCTTGGGTCTACTAGTTTGTGAGCAGTTCTTC; CDR3: CARSLGLLVCEQFF
length: 15; size: once; D: .; V: TRBV5-4; J: TRBJ2-7; DNA: TGTGCCAGCAGCTTGGATGCTTTGGGGCCTCGCGAGCAGTACTTC; CDR3: CASSLDALGPREQYF
length: 13; size: .; D: .; V: TRBV10-3; J: TRBJ1-1; DNA: TGTGCCATCAGCAGGGAGGTCGGTTCGGGAGCTTTCTTT; CDR3: CAISREVGSGAFF
length: 15; size: .; D: .; V: TRBV6-6; J: TRBJ2-3; DNA: TGTGCCAGCAGTTACTCTTCCTCTAGCACAGATACGCAGTATTTT; CDR3: CASSYSSSSTDTQYF
length: 15; size: .; D: TRBD1; V: TRBV28; J: TRBJ2-1; DNA: TGTGCCAGCAGTCCGGAGGGGACAGGGCGCAATGAGCAGTTCTTC; CDR3: CASSPEGTGRNEQFF
length: 14; size: .; D: TRBD1; V: TRBV27; J: TRBJ1-1; DNA: TGTGCCAGCAGTACGGGACAGGGGAACACTGAAGCTTTCTTT; CDR3: CASSTGQGNTEAFF
length: 12; size: .; D: .; V: TRBV5-1; J: TRBJ1-4; DNA: TGCGCCAGCAGCTCCCCTGTGGGGGAACTGTTTTTT; CDR3: CASSSPVGELFF
length: 15; size: .; D: .; V: TRBV5-1; J: TRBJ2-3; DNA: TGCGCCAGCAGCTTACAGGGTATGGGCACAGATACGCAGTATTTT; CDR3: CASSLQGMGTDTQYF
length: 14; size: .; D: .; V: TRBV28; J: TRBJ1-2; DNA: TGTGCCAGCAGTTGGGACGCTGCGAACTATGGCTACACCTTC; CDR3: CASSWDAANYGYTF
length: 14; size: once; D: .; V: TRBV19; J: TRBJ1-1; DNA: TGTGCCAGTAAGCCGGGGCCCTTGAACACTGAAGCTTTCTTT; CDR3: CASKPGPLNTEAFF
length: 14; size: few; D: .; V: TRBV5-4; J: TRBJ2-7; DNA: TGTGCCAGCACCCGCGGAGGACAGTTCGTCGAGCAGTACTTC; CDR3: CASTRGGQFVEQYF
length: 14; size: .; D: .; V: TRBV2; J: TRBJ2-7; DNA: TGTGCCAGCAGGCAGGGGACCGTCACCTACGAGCAGTACTTC; CDR3: CASRQGTVTYEQYF
length: 14; size: once; D: .; V: TRBV28; J: TRBJ2-3; DNA: TGTGCCAGCAGTTATCCTGGGGGCTCAGATACGCAGTATTTT; CDR3: CASSYPGGSDTQYF
length: 17; size: .; D: .; V: TRBV5-6; J: TRBJ2-1; DNA: TGTGCCAGCAGCTTGGCCAGCGGCGCTAGCTCCTACAATGAGCAGTTCTTC; CDR3: CASSLASGASSYNEQFF
length: 15; size: .; D: TRBD2; V: TRBV6-5; J: TRBJ2-7; DNA: TGTGCCAGCAGTTTCGGACTAGCGGGAAACTACGAGCAGTACTTC; CDR3: CASSFGLAGNYEQYF